This T cell receptor (beta chain) emerged from a study of T-cell reconstitution after alpha-beta-depleted transplantation in children (dated by TCRdb to the mid-2010s). For the study in its entirety: Using TCR repertoire profiling, the study quantitatively followed how T-cell immune reconstitution unfolded in children after TCRalphabeta/CD19-depleted allogeneic hematopoietic cell transplantation.

This clonotype was detected many times. Its target antigen remains unknown. Within one base of it there is no much larger clone, and no base qualities were kept. V loses 2 bases of germline sequence and J loses 0 bases, and the interval between the two ends is 8 bases. CDR1 and CDR2 are drawn from the germline V gene: SGHRS, YFSETQ. The cysteine opens and the phenylalanine closes a CDR3 of 14 amino acids. Of all the DNA, just the CDR3 is kept, 42 bases in frame from base 1. Receptors were amplified or captured by PCR. The sample was run on an Illumina HiSeq 2500. TCR library preparation used molecular barcoding, with unique molecular identifiers applied to normalize quantification of the TCRbeta repertoire. TCRdb reprocessed the public reads (quality trimming at Q25 with fastp, clone calling with MiXCR) and kept in-frame beta chains. Rows are combined by CDR3 protein, so each entry shows the most common genes and DNA. The sample table lists roughly 350,000 distinct CDR3 sequences, around 10% of them with a count of one. The top ten clones comprise 2% to 2.5% of the sample.

This clonotype was obtained from a human donor who donated a stem cell graft to a child with acute lymphoblastic leukemia. The chain is encoded by TRBV5-1 joined to TRBJ1-1; the D gene remains uncertain. The specimen was PBMCs from the stem cell graft donor, collected from the stem cell graft. The DNA reads as follows: TGCGCCAGCAGCTTACAACACCTGAACACTGAAGCTTTCTTT. This codes for CASSLQHLNTEAFF.